The TCR beta chain under discussion was sequenced for a study of CD8+ T cells in alopecia areata. Treatment denoted: oral pan-JAK inhibitor, 5-10 mg twice daily. The V gene's germline CDR1 is SGHTA and CDR2 FQGNSA. This CDR3 is 15 amino acids long. V was cut by 2 bases and J by 5 bases, with 15 bases left in between. cDNA reverse transcribed from extracted RNA served as the sequencing template. Only in-frame clones appear in the TCRdb table, and some are missing; sequencing was by immunoSEQ multiplex PCR. The sample records under 350,000 clones, roughly 64% being singletons. The input for sequencing was CD4+ T cells sorted from blood, taken at week 24, from a patient treated with tofacitinib. The chain uses TRBV7-2 and TRBJ1-2; D is ambiguous. The origin of this receptor is a human donor with alopecia areata. CDR3: CASSLSPDTTYGYTF. The CDR3 DNA follows: TGTGCCAGCAGCTTAAGTCCTGATACGACTTATGGCTACACCTTC.